The source of this T cell receptor (beta chain) is a study of T cells after posttransplantation cyclophosphamide. Findings of the study overall: Recipient CMV seropositivity and CMV reactivation strongly tracked TRB clonality.

The protocol was immunoSEQ multiplex PCR, while the TCRdb copy is restricted to in-frame clones and leaves out a portion. This set yields 35,000 to 55,000 clones and no singletons; the top ten hold roughly 2.3%. This clone has at least ten counts. The antigen is not known. The germline gives CDR1 SGHVS, CDR2 FNYEAQ. V was pared by 7 bases and J by 8 bases, with 10 bases of the junction left unmatched. The CDR3 runs 14 residues. The sample comprised PBMCs. The receptor was isolated from a man aged 35 to 55 in good health, CMV-negative, and a related stem cell transplant donor. The chain links TRBV7-6 to TRBJ1-4, with 7 bases aligning to TRBD1. CDR3 DNA: TGTGCCAGCATCCGCATCGGGACAGACGAAAAACTGTTTTTT. This encodes CASIRIGTDEKLFF.